Included here is one T cell receptor beta chain sequence, with context. Antigen unknown. No DNA is shown, since the ends of the CDR3 on it are uncertain; the CDR3 is the one TCRdb lists. The CDR3 is 20 amino acids in total, end residues counted. Germline V gene data show CDR1 as LGHNT and CDR2 as FRNRAP. The data were obtained in a study of T cell responses to AZD1222 COVID-19 vaccine. General study points: The donor group comprised mostly white British people and more females; the analysis possibly underestimated clonal diversity.

Repertoires were generated with immunoSEQ multiplex PCR, while TCRdb's copy carries only in-frame clones and drops some. The sample holds roughly 100,000 clones; more than 75% are singletons and the top ten take about 5%. The sequence was collected from an adult in good health. Sequencing used peripheral blood, obtained on day 0 of AZD1222 vaccination. The V and J genes are TRBV12-5 and TRBJ1-6; the D call TRBD1 from the table was never checked on the DNA. The CDR3 region is CASGFGAGTGNREVDSPLHF.